This T cell receptor beta chain derives from a study of blood T cell repertoires in COVID-19 (dated by TCRdb to the early 2020s). Describing the broader study: Samples covering the acute and convalescent phases of COVID-19 were provided by collaborators in the United States, Italy and Spain. The prospective study material was composed of cDNA or gDNA derived from T cells, B-cell-depleted T cells, or PBMCs. The dataset comprised deeply sampled blood TCRbeta repertoires from subjects exposed to, actively infected with, or recovered from COVID-19. A freely available public database, intended as a resource for researchers studying the immune response to SARS-CoV-2, is where the repertoires were released. Samples were obtained from the ongoing ImmuneRACE study (first 160 participants) and from some 1,200 subjects provided by 6 global collaborators. The sample metadata nearly always contained a de-identified subject ID, COVID-19 status, age in years and sex. Where available, HLA class I and class II types were obtained from metadata supplied by the sample provider rather than from assay-based typing.

A word on this clone: The specificity of this receptor is unknown. Per-nucleotide qualities are absent, and no much larger clonotype sits a single base away.

The study at large found these results: The quantity of clinical and demographic metadata differed by source and by participant and was supplied without curation.

TCRbeta CDR3 regions were amplified from genomic DNA by means of the immunoSEQ Assay, a bias-controlled multiplex PCR. The published analysis was carried out like this. The number of nucleated cells in each sample was estimated by amplification of reference gene primers within the assay. To quantify the absolute abundance of each unique TCRbeta CDR3 rearrangement, sequence reads were collapsed and filtered. For each sample, productive Simpson clonality was calculated as the square root of Simpson's diversity index over productive rearrangements. Sourced from immuneACCESS, this table was stored by TCRdb with only in-frame sequences that have V and J called. A share of the clones is absent; for the studies checked, an unresolved V gene accounts for under half, and the remainder has no known explanation. V and J calls and clone size are copied from that table; D and trimming were computed from the DNA. The sample table shows about 160,000 clones, and about 83% are seen once. Jointly, the top ten make up 9% to 12% of the sample.

In Seattle, one collaborating source enrolled patients while the infection was active and tracked those patients longitudinally over the course of disease. The collaborating institutions used their own protocols to collect whole blood in K2EDTA tubes. For TCRbeta analysis, collaborators shipped samples as frozen whole blood, isolated PBMCs, or DNA extracted from either of those sample types. The germline V gene gives CDR1 as SQVTM and CDR2 as ANQGSEA. From the cysteine through the phenylalanine, the CDR3 covers 11 amino acids. The entry retains the CDR3 DNA only, 33 bases that are in frame from base 1. Trimming at the junction amounts to 4 bases on V and 6 bases on J, and the germline ends lie 7 bases apart.

The V gene is TRBV29-1 and the J gene is TRBJ2-1, with the D gene call left open. Sequencing was done on a sample of peripheral blood. The clonotype originates from a woman between 65 and 79 years old with COVID-19, enrolled during active disease. The CDR3 region: CSVGPGNEQFF. The DNA sequence is given as TGCAGCGTTGGTCCAGGCAATGAGCAGTTCTTC.